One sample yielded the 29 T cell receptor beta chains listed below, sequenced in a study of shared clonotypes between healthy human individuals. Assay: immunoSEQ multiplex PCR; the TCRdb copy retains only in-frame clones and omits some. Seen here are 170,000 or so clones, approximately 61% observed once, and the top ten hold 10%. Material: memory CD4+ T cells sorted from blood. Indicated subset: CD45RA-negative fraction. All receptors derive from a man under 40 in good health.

The CDR3 reads CASSLLSVTEAFF. The CDR3 bases are TGTGCCAGCAGCTTACTTTCGGTGACTGAAGCTTTCTTT. The chain combines TRBV11-2 with TRBJ1-1; the D is unclear. The CDR3 consists of 13 residues. The germline V gene encodes CDR1 SGHAT and CDR2 FQNNGV. Trimming removed 2 bases from V and 5 bases from J, with 9 bases in between.

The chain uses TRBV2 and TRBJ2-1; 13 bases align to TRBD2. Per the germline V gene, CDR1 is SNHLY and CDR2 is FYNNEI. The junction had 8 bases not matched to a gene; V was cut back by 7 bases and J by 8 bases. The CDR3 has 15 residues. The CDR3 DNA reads TGTGCCAGCATGACGACTAGCGGGAGGAGTGATGAGCAGTTCTTC. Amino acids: CASMTTSGRSDEQFF. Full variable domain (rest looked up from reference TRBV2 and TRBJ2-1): EPEVTQTPSHQVTQMGQEVILRCVPISNHLYFYWYRQILGQKVEFLVSFYNNEISEKSEIFDDQFSVERPDGSNFTLKIRSTKLEDSAMYFCASMTTSGRSDEQFFGPGTRLTVL.

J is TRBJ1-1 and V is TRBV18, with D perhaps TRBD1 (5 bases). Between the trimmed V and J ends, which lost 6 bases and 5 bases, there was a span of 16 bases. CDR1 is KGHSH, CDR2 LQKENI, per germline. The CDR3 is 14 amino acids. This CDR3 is CASSTSGGGTEAFF. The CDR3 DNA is TGTGCCAGCTCCACAAGTGGGGGGGGGACTGAAGCTTTCTTT.

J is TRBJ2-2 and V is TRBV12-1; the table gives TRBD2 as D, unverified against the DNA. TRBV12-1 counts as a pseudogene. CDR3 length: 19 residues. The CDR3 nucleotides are TGTGCCAGCAGCTTTGGTCTAGCGGGAGAGGAGCACAACACCGGGGAGCTGTTTTTT. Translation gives CASSFGLAGEEHNTGELFF.

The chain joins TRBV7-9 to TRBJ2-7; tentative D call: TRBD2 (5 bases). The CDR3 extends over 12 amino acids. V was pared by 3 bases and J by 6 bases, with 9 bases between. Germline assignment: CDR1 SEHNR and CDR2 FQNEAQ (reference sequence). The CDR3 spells CASSFAGREQYF. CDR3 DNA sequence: TGTGCCAGCAGCTTTGCGGGTCGCGAGCAGTACTTC.

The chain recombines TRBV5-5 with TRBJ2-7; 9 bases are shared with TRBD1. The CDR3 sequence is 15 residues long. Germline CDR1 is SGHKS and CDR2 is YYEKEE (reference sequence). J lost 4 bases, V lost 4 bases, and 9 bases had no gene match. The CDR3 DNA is TGTGCCAGCAGCGGACAACCGGGACAGGGATACGAGCAGTACTTC. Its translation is CASSGQPGQGYEQYF.

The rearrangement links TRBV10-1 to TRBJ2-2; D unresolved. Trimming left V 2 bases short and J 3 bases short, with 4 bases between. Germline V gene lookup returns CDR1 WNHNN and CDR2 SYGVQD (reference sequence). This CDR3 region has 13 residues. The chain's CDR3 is CASSELYTGELFF. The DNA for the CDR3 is TGCGCCAGCAGTGAGCTGTACACCGGGGAGCTGTTTTTT.

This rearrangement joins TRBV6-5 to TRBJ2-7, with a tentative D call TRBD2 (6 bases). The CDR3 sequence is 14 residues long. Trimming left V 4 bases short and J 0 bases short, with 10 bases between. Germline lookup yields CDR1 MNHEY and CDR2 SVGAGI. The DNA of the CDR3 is TGTGCCAGCAGTTCCCCCGGGGGCTCCTACGAGCAGTACTTC. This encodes CASSSPGGSYEQYF.

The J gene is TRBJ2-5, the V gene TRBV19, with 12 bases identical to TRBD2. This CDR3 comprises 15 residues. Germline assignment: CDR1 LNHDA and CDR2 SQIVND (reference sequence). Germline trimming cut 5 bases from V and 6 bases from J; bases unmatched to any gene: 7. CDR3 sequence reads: CASSLTSGSEQTQYF. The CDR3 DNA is TGTGCCAGTAGTCTGACTAGCGGGAGTGAACAGACCCAGTACTTC.

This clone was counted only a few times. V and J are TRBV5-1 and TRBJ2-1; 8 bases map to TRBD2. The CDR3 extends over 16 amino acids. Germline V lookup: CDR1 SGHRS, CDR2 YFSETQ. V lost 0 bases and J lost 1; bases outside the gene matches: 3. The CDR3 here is CASSLAERGSYNEQFF. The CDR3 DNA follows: TGCGCCAGCAGCTTGGCCGAGCGGGGGTCCTACAATGAGCAGTTCTTC.

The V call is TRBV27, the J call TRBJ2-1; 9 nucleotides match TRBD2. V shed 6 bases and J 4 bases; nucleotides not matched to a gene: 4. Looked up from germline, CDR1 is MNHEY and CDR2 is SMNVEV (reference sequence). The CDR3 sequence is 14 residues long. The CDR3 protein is CASSVLAGYNEQFF. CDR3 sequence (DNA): TGTGCCAGCAGCGTACTAGCGGGTTACAATGAGCAGTTCTTC.

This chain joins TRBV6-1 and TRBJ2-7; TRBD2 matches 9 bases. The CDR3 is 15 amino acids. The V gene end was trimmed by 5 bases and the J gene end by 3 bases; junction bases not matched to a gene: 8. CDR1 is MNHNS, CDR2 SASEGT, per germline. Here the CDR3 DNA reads TGTGCCAGCAGTTTAGCGGGAGAAACCAACTACGAGCAGTACTTC. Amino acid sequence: CASSLAGETNYEQYF.

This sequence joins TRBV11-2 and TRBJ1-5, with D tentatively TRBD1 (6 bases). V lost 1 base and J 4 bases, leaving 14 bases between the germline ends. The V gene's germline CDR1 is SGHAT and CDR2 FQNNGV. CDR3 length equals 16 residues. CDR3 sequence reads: CASSLGHGGGNQPQHF. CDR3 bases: TGTGCCAGCAGCTTAGGGCATGGAGGGGGAAATCAGCCCCAGCATTTT.

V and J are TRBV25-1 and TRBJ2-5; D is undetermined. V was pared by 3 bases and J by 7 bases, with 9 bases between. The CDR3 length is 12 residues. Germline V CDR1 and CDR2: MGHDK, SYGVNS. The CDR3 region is CASSDPPGTQYF. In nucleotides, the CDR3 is TGTGCCAGCAGTGACCCTCCTGGGACCCAGTACTTC.

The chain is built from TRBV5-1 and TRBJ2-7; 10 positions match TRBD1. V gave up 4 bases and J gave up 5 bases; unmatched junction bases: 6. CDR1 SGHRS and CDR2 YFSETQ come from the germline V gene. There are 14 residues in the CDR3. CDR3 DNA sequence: TGCGCCAGCAGCCGACAGGGGGCTGTAGACGAGCAGTACTTC. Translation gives CASSRQGAVDEQYF. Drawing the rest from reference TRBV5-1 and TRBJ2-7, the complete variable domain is KAGVTQTPRYLIKTRGQQVTLSCSPISGHRSVSWYQQTPGQGLQFLFEYFSETQRNKGNFPGRFSGRQFSNSRSEMNVSTLELGDSALYLCASSRQGAVDEQYFGPGTRLTVT.

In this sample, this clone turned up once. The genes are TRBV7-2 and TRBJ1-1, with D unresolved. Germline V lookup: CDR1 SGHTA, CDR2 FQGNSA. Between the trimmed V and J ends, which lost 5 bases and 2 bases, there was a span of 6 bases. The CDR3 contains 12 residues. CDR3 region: CASSASNTEAFF. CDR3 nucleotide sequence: TGTGCCAGCAGCGCTAGTAACACTGAAGCTTTCTTT.

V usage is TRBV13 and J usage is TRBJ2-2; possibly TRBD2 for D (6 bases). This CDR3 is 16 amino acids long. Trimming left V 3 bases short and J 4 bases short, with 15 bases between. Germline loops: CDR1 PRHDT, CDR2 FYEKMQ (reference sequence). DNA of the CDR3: TGTGCCAGCAGCTTGCCTGGCGGGATGGGCACCGGGGAGCTGTTTTTT. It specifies CASSLPGGMGTGELFF.

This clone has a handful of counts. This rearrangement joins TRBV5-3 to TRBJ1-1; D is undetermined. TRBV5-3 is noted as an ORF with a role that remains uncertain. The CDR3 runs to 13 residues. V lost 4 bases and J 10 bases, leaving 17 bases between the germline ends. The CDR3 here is CARSMGGSETAFF. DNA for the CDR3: TGTGCCAGAAGCATGGGAGGGAGCGAGACAGCTTTCTTT.

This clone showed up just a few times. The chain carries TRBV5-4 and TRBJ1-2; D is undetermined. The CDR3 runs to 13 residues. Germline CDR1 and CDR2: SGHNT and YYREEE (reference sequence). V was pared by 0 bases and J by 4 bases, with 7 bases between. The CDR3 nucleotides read TGTGCCAGCAGCTTGGCAGGTGGCTATGGCTACACCTTC. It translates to CASSLAGGYGYTF. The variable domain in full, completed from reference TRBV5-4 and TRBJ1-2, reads ETGVTQSPTHLIKTRGQQVTLRCSSQSGHNTVSWYQQALGQGPQFIFQYYREEENGRGNFPPRFSGLQFPNYSSELNVNALELDDSALYLCASSLAGGYGYTFGSGTRLTVV.

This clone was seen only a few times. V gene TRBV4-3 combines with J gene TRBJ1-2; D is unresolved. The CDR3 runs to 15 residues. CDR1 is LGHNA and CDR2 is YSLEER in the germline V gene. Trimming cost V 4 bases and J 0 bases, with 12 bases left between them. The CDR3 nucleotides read TGCGCCAGCAGCCTCCAGGTGGGATCTAACTATGGCTACACCTTC. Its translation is CASSLQVGSNYGYTF.

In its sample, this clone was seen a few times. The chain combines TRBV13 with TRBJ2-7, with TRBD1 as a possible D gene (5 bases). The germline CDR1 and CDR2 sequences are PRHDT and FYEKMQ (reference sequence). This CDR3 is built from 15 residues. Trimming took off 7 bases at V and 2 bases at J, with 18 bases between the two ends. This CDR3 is CASTNLRLGAYEQYF. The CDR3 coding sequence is TGTGCCAGCACCAATCTGCGGCTAGGGGCCTACGAGCAGTACTTC.

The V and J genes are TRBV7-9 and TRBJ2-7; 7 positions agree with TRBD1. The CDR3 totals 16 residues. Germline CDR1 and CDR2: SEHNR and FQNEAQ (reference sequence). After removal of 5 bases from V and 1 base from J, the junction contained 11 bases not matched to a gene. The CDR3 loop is CASSPGQAWQSYEQYF. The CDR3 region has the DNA TGTGCCAGCAGCCCAGGACAGGCTTGGCAATCCTACGAGCAGTACTTC.

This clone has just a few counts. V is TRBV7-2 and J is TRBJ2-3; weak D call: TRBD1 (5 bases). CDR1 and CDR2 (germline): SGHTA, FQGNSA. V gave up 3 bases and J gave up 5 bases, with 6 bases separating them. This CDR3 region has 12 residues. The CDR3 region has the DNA TGTGCCAGCAGCTTCGACAGAGATACGCAGTATTTT. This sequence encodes CASSFDRDTQYF. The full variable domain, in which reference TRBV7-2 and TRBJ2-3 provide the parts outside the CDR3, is GAGVSQSPSNKVTEKGKDVELRCDPISGHTALYWYRQSLGQGLEFLIYFQGNSAPDKSGLPSDRFSAERTGGSVSTLTIQRTQQEDSAVYLCASSFDRDTQYFGPGTRLTVL.

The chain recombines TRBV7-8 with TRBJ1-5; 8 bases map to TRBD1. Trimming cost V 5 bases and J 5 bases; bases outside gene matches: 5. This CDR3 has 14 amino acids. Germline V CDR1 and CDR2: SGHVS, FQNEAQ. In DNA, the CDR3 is TGTGCCAGCAGCCGAGACAGGGGAGATCAGCCCCAGCATTTT. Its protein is CASSRDRGDQPQHF.

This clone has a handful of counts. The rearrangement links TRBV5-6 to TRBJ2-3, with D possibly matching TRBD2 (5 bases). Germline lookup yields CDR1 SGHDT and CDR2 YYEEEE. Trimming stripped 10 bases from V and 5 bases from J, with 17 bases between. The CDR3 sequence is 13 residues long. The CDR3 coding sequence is TGTGCCTCAGGAGGAGCAGATAGAGATACGCAGTATTTT. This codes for CASGGADRDTQYF.

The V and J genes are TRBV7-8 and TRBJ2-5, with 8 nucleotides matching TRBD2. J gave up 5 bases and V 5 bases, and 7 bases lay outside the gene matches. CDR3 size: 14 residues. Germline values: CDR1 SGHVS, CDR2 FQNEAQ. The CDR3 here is CASSQGTSGETQYF. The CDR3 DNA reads TGTGCCAGCAGCCAGGGTACTAGCGGTGAGACCCAGTACTTC.

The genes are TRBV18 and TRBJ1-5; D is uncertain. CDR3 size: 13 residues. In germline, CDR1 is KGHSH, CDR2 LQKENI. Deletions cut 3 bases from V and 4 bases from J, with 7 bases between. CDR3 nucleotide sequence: TGTGCCAGCTCACCCCAGGTTAATCAGCCCCAGCATTTT. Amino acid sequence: CASSPQVNQPQHF.

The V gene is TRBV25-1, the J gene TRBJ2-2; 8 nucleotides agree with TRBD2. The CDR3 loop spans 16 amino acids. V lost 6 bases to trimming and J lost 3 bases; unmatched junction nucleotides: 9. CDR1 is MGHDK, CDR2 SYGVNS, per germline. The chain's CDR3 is CASSERAGAYTGELFF. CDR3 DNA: TGTGCCAGCAGCGAAAGAGCGGGAGCCTACACCGGGGAGCTGTTTTTT.

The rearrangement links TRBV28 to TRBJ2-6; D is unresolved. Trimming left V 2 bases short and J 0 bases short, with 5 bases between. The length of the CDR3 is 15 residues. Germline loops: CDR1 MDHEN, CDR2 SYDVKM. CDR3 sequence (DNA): TGTGCCAGCAGTTTAAATCCCTCTGGGGCCAACGTCCTGACTTTC. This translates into CASSLNPSGANVLTF.